The rows below give T cell receptor beta chains drawn from one sample of a study of blood T cell repertoires in COVID-19. Profiling relied on immunoSEQ multiplex PCR, and the TCRdb table lists in-frame clones only, not all of them. The table records about 250,000 clones, roughly 80% of them present only once. Sequenced: peripheral blood. The receptors here all came from a man at least 80 years old with acute or convalescent COVID-19. Each CDR3 is given without its conserved first and last residue. Clone size is shown for a subset of rows, as once, few, many or a class of expanded clone.

V	J	size	CDR3
TRBV18	TRBJ2-5	.	ASSPPGRQETQY
TRBV12-3/TRBV12-4	TRBJ1-2	.	ASSSRRSYGYT
TRBV5-4	TRBJ1-2	.	ASSSRTGPSYGYT
TRBV19	TRBJ2-1	few	ASSIGIRRAGGTQF
TRBV27	TRBJ1-5	.	ASSAETGQPQH
TRBV3-1/TRBV3-2	TRBJ1-3	.	ASSFDGISGNTIY
TRBV5-1	TRBJ1-1	.	ASSFFAANTEAF
TRBV7-8	TRBJ2-7	.	ASSLKAGTSFSYEQY
TRBV3-1/TRBV3-2	TRBJ2-3	.	ASSPQNSGTSTDTQY
TRBV6-6	TRBJ2-1	.	ASSNTRGPSRNEQF
TRBV12-3/TRBV12-4	TRBJ2-3	few	ASSFRDTQY
TRBV5-4	TRBJ1-1	.	ASSLGPTGATEAF
TRBV25-1	TRBJ2-7	once	ASTLGTGGVEQY
TRBV3-1/TRBV3-2	TRBJ2-3	.	ASSQEAGGPLDTQY
TRBV10-3	TRBJ1-2	.	AISEVTEGPSGYT
TRBV19	TRBJ2-7	.	ASSIQGSSYEQY
TRBV7-2	TRBJ2-3	once	ASSPEAGPGTDTQY